This T cell receptor (beta chain) was obtained from a study of cytomegalovirus exposure and HLA in healthy donors. Study-level findings and limits: HLA alleles showed associations with 16,951 TCR beta sequences in a later analysis, at a 0.05 false discovery rate. Most likely, a cluster of highly shared sequence variants arose as a sequencing artifact. It was confirmed in vitro that a few of the CMV-associated chains were specific for CMV antigens.

Healthy bone marrow donors supplied every sample. Note on this clone: The antigen is not known.

This CDR3 spans 12 amino acids. Per the germline V gene, CDR1 is KGHSH and CDR2 is LQKENI. Trimming removed 2 bases from V and 11 bases from J; junction bases left unmatched: 2. PCR primers comprised 60 Vbeta and 13 Jbeta primers. Assay used: immunoSEQ multiplex PCR; TCRdb lists only in-frame clones, some missing. The repertoire consists of approximately 190,000 clones, with around 83% occurring once and the leading ten covering more than 1.5%. This clonotype was obtained from a man aged 35 to 55 in good health and CMV-seropositive. Sequencing was done on a sample of PBMCs. The J gene is TRBJ1-3, the V gene TRBV18, with TRBD1 matching over 8 bases. Here the CDR3 reads CASSPEDRAIYF. DNA for the CDR3: TGTGCCAGCTCACCAGAGGACAGGGCCATATATTTT.